These 19 T cell receptor beta chains were sequenced from one sample in a study of high-grade serous ovarian cancer treatment subgroups. Clones were read by immunoSEQ multiplex PCR, and TCRdb kept only the in-frame ones, dropping some. This table holds roughly 8,300 clones, more than 55% found once. Tumor samples were obtained before definitive surgery or chemotherapy. Sequenced sample: tumor tissue. The source of these receptors is a human donor with high-grade serous ovarian cancer.

V gene TRBV4-2 combines with J gene TRBJ2-7; maybe TRBD2 (6 bases). The germline V and J ends were trimmed by 0 bases and 3 bases, with 15 bases remaining between them. This CDR3 spans 16 amino acids. Germline CDR1 is LGHNA and CDR2 is YNFKEQ. The CDR3 DNA sequence: TGTGCCAGCAGCCAAGACGTGGCGGAGGGTTACTACGAGCAGTACTTC. Translation: CASSQDVAEGYYEQYF.

The chain is built from TRBV6-5 and TRBJ1-1; no firm D call. The CDR3 is made up of 12 amino acids. V shed 8 bases and J shed 4 bases, with 11 bases lying between them. Germline V lookup: CDR1 MNHEY, CDR2 SVGAGI. The CDR3 DNA follows: TGTGCCAGCGGACCTACCCCCACTGAAGCTTTCTTT. Protein product: CASGPTPTEAFF.

The chain recombines TRBV28 with TRBJ2-7; D gene uncertain. CDR1 MDHEN and CDR2 SYDVKM come from the germline V gene. CDR3 length equals 15 residues. V was cut by 3 bases and J by 2 bases, with 14 bases left in between. The CDR3: CASSFDTVSTYEQYF. In DNA form, the CDR3 reads TGTGCCAGCAGTTTTGATACAGTCTCCACCTACGAGCAGTACTTC. Full variable domain (missing parts from reference TRBV28 and TRBJ2-7): DVKVTQSSRYLVKRTGEKVFLECVQDMDHENMFWYRQDPGLGLRLIYFSYDVKMKEKGDIPEGYSVSREKKERFSLILESASTNQTSMYLCASSFDTVSTYEQYFGPGTRLTVT.

A remark on this clone: This specimen includes other DNA sequences encoding the same CDR3. The V call is TRBV6-4, the J call TRBJ1-1; the D is unclear. This CDR3 has 13 residues. V was clipped by 6 bases and J by 2 bases, with 10 bases between them. Per germline, CDR1 MRHNA and CDR2 SNTAGT. CDR3 sequence reads: CASRRTGNTEAFF. The DNA for the CDR3 is TGTGCCAGCAGAAGGACGGGAAACACTGAAGCTTTCTTT.

This sequence joins TRBV5-5 and TRBJ2-7; 11 bases are a match to TRBD1. The CDR3 length is 15 residues. Looked up from germline, CDR1 is SGHKS and CDR2 is YYEKEE (reference sequence). V lost 3 bases to trimming and J lost 7 bases; unmatched junction nucleotides: 9. The CDR3 spells CASSSLGQGAVEQYF. CDR3 DNA: TGTGCCAGCAGCTCCCTCGGACAGGGGGCTGTGGAGCAGTACTTC.

The rearrangement uses TRBV18 and TRBJ2-5, with D hard to call. Trimming pared 4 bases from V and 2 bases from J, leaving 2 bases between. CDR3 length: 11 residues. Looked up from germline, CDR1 is KGHSH and CDR2 is LQKENI. This chain's CDR3 is CASSQQETQYF. In DNA form, the CDR3 reads TGTGCCAGCTCACAGCAAGAGACCCAGTACTTC.

This clone showed up just once. The chain couples TRBV11-2 to TRBJ2-7; no firm D call. Per germline, CDR1 SGHAT and CDR2 FQNNGV. CDR3 length equals 18 residues. V was pared by 3 bases and J by 0 bases, with 21 bases between. CDR3 residues: CASSLDPGPAWSSYEQYF. CDR3 in DNA: TGTGCCAGCAGCTTGGACCCCGGCCCCGCTTGGAGCTCCTACGAGCAGTACTTC.

The CDR3 is CAYGQGGGYTF. CDR3 in DNA: TGTGCCTACGGACAGGGCGGGGGCTACACCTTC. This chain connects TRBV7-3 to TRBJ1-2, with TRBD1 matching over 8 bases. V gave up 11 bases and J gave up 8 bases; unmatched junction bases: 7. The CDR3 is 11 residues long. Germline V lookup: CDR1 SGHTA, CDR2 FQGTGA.

This clone was seen only a few times. The chain carries TRBV7-3 and TRBJ2-1; D ambiguous. V dropped 8 bases and J dropped 4 bases, with 9 bases sitting between them. Germline CDR1 is SGHTA and CDR2 is FQGTGA. The CDR3 runs to 12 residues. Written as DNA, the CDR3 is TGTGCCAGCCACCCGCGGTACAATGAGCAGTTCTTC. It encodes CASHPRYNEQFF.

V is TRBV11-3 and J is TRBJ2-7; 7 nucleotides line up with TRBD2. Germline assignment: CDR1 SGHNT and CDR2 YENEEA. The ends lost 3 bases at V and 0 bases at J; junction bases unmatched: 5. This CDR3 contains 15 residues. As DNA, the CDR3 is TGTGCCAGCAGCTTCCAGCGGGGTAGCTCCTACGAGCAGTACTTC. Translating it yields CASSFQRGSSYEQYF. Based on the CDR3 plus reference TRBV11-3 and TRBJ2-7, the full variable domain is EAGVVQSPRYKIIEKKQPVAFWCNPISGHNTLYWYLQNLGQGPELLIRYENEEAVDDSQLPKDRFSAERLKGVDSTLKIQPAELGDSAVYLCASSFQRGSSYEQYFGPGTRLTVT.

The CDR3, as DNA: TGCGCCAGCAGCCCCCAGGTTACTGGGGCCAACGTCCTGACTTTC. Translating gives CASSPQVTGANVLTF. This chain connects TRBV5-1 to TRBJ2-6; D is unresolved. Germline loops: CDR1 SGHRS, CDR2 YFSETQ. Trimming shortened V by 4 bases and J by 2 bases, and 10 bases separated the two germline ends. CDR3 size: 15 residues.

The V and J genes are TRBV6-6 and TRBJ1-2; D possibly corresponds to TRBD1 (6 bases). Germline-derived CDR1 and CDR2 are MNHNY and SVGAGI (reference sequence). V dropped 7 bases and J dropped 7 bases, with 22 bases sitting between them. This CDR3 region has 15 residues. The CDR3 protein is CASTRRAQGASGYTF. CDR3 DNA: TGTGCCAGCACAAGGAGGGCACAGGGTGCCTCTGGCTACACCTTC.

The chain combines TRBV10-3 with TRBJ2-1; 8 nucleotides line up with TRBD2. CDR3 size: 13 residues. V was clipped by 10 bases and J by 7 bases; unmatched bases: 9. Germline CDR1 reads ENHRY; CDR2 reads SYGVKD. CDR3 amino acids: CANSGGALNEQFF. CDR3 DNA sequence: TGTGCCAACTCGGGGGGGGCGCTGAATGAGCAGTTCTTC.

A few counts support this clone. The J gene is TRBJ2-3, the V gene TRBV11-3; D unresolved. This CDR3 has 13 amino acids. Trimming cost V 2 bases and J 7 bases, with 10 bases left between them. Germline V lookup: CDR1 SGHNT, CDR2 YENEEA. In DNA, the CDR3 is TGTGCCAGCAGCTTACGTTCCTGGCATACGCAGTATTTT. It is translated as CASSLRSWHTQYF.

The chain has TRBV10-3 and TRBJ1-1; tentative D call: TRBD1 (5 bases). The germline V gene has CDR1 ENHRY and CDR2 SYGVKD. This CDR3 spans 14 amino acids. The V gene lost 7 bases and the J gene lost 2 bases, with 14 bases spanning the gap. CDR3 amino acids: CAIIDSPQNTEAFF. DNA of the CDR3: TGTGCCATCATAGACAGCCCCCAAAACACTGAAGCTTTCTTT.

This clone occurred a few times. This rearrangement joins TRBV4-2 to TRBJ2-2; D is uncertain. Germline CDR1 reads LGHNA; CDR2 reads YNFKEQ. The germline V and J ends were trimmed by 5 bases and 4 bases, with 14 bases remaining between them. This CDR3 spans 15 amino acids. DNA of the CDR3: TGTGCCAGCAGCTATACGGGCTTTCTCACCGGGGAGCTGTTTTTT. It encodes CASSYTGFLTGELFF.

This CDR3 is CASSPRTDLYEQYF. The CDR3, as DNA: TGTGCCAGCAGCCCAAGGACAGATCTCTACGAGCAGTACTTC. The V and J genes are TRBV11-3 and TRBJ2-7; TRBD1 is a possible D gene (6 bases). Germline V gene data show CDR1 as SGHNT and CDR2 as YENEEA. The CDR3 has 14 amino acids. Trimming removed 5 bases at V and 3 bases at J, with 14 bases between. Looking up the rest from reference TRBV11-3 and TRBJ2-7 gives the full variable domain: EAGVVQSPRYKIIEKKQPVAFWCNPISGHNTLYWYLQNLGQGPELLIRYENEEAVDDSQLPKDRFSAERLKGVDSTLKIQPAELGDSAVYLCASSPRTDLYEQYFGPGTRLTVT.

The chain has TRBV7-2 and TRBJ2-5; D is unclear. V lost 1 base, J lost 5 bases, and 17 bases lay in between. The CDR3 contains 16 residues. Germline values: CDR1 SGHTA, CDR2 FQGNSA. The CDR3 nucleotides are TGTGCCAGCAGCTTAGGGCAAACGAGTATGGGGGAGACCCAGTACTTC. It is translated as CASSLGQTSMGETQYF.

The chain employs TRBV7-2 and TRBJ1-3; D uncertain. Between the trimmed V and J ends, which lost 1 base and 4 bases, there was a span of 17 bases. This CDR3 spans 17 amino acids. CDR1 and CDR2 from the germline V gene are SGHTA and FQGNSA. The CDR3 is CASSLGAGRTVGNTIYF. The CDR3 DNA follows: TGTGCCAGCAGCTTAGGGGCGGGTAGAACTGTCGGAAACACCATATATTTT.